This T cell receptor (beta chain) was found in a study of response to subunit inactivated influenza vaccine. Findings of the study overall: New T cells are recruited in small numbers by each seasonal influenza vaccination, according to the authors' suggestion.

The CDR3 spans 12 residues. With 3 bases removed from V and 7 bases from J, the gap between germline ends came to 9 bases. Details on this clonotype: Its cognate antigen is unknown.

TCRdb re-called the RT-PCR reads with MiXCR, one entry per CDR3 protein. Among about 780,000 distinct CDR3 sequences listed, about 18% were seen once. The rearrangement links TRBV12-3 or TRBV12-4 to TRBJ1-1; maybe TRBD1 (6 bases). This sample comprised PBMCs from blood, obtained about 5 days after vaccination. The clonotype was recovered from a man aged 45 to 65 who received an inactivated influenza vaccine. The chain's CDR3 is CASSFRGGEAFF. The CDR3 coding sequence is TGTGCCAGCAGTTTCAGGGGTGGTGAAGCTTTCTTT.